Shown below are 9 T cell receptor beta chains from a single sample sequenced in a study of CD8+ T cells in alopecia areata. Following RNA extraction, reverse transcription yielded cDNA that acted as the sequencing template. The data were produced by immunoSEQ multiplex PCR, yet TCRdb's version contains in-frame clones alone and is incomplete. Of under 250,000 clones in the sample, approximately 61% were seen once. The sample was CD4+ T cells sorted from blood, taken at week 0. Receptors originate from a human donor with alopecia areata.

In DNA form, the CDR3 reads TGTGCCAGCAGCCCGGCCAGGCCGTACCGGGGCACTGAAGCTTTCTTT. Encoded protein: CASSPARPYRGTEAFF. This chain links TRBV7-3 with TRBJ1-1; D ambiguous. Per germline, CDR1 SGHTA and CDR2 FQGTGA. Trimming removed 5 bases from V and 4 bases from J, with 20 bases in between. The CDR3 extends over 16 amino acids.

The sample holds a few counts of this clone. V is TRBV10-2 and J is TRBJ1-5; no definite D call. V lost 4 bases, J lost 0 bases, and 7 bases lay in between. This CDR3 has 14 residues. Germline V lookup: CDR1 WSHSY, CDR2 SAAADI. CDR3 sequence reads: CASSASDSNQPQHF. The CDR3 coding sequence is TGCGCCAGCAGTGCCAGCGATAGCAATCAGCCCCAGCATTTT.

This clone has a handful of counts. The chain links TRBV28 to TRBJ1-5, with D possibly matching TRBD1 (5 bases). Germline V lookup: CDR1 MDHEN, CDR2 SYDVKM. The CDR3 runs 13 residues. Deletions cut 4 bases from V and 7 bases from J, with 11 bases between. CDR3 protein: CASSYDRRQPQHF. In DNA, the CDR3 is TGTGCCAGCAGTTATGACAGAAGGCAGCCCCAGCATTTT.

The V gene is TRBV11-2, the J gene TRBJ2-6, with 7 bases matching TRBD1. This CDR3 is built from 18 residues. From germline, CDR1 is SGHAT and CDR2 FQNNGV. V lost 7 bases and J lost 3; bases outside the gene matches: 15. CDR3 residues: CASIGVKTGKYGANVLTF. CDR3 nucleotide sequence: TGTGCCAGCATAGGGGTTAAGACAGGGAAATATGGGGCCAACGTCCTGACTTTC.

This clone was seen a single time. This sequence joins TRBV29-1 and TRBJ1-3; the D is unclear. This CDR3 contains 13 residues. Germline loops: CDR1 SQVTM, CDR2 ANQGSEA. Trimming pared 4 bases from V and 4 bases from J, leaving 11 bases between. DNA for the CDR3: TGCAGCGTTGGTTTGGCATTGGGAAACACCATATATTTT. This sequence encodes CSVGLALGNTIYF.

This clone has a handful of counts. The chain recombines TRBV29-1 with TRBJ2-7; tentatively, D is TRBD2 (5 bases). In germline, CDR1 is SQVTM, CDR2 ANQGSEA. V lost 7 bases and J lost 4, with 17 bases in between. CDR3 length equals 13 residues. The CDR3 spells CSAIGGATYEQYF. CDR3 in DNA: TGCAGCGCCATAGGAGGTGCGACATACGAGCAGTACTTC.

The chain combines TRBV29-1 with TRBJ2-7, with D perhaps matching TRBD1 or TRBD2 (7 bases each). From germline, CDR1 is SQVTM and CDR2 ANQGSEA. The CDR3 sequence is 13 residues long. Trimming left V 3 bases short and J 2 bases short, with 11 bases between. The CDR3 sequence is CSVEAGGAYEQYF. CDR3 bases: TGCAGCGTTGAGGCAGGGGGGGCCTACGAGCAGTACTTC.

The V and J genes are TRBV11-1 and TRBJ2-3, with TRBD2 as a possible D gene (6 bases). CDR3 size: 13 residues. The germline V gene has CDR1 SGHAT and CDR2 FQDESV (reference sequence). The ends were cut back, 8 bases at V and 5 bases at J, with 14 bases in the middle. The CDR3 sequence: CASHRQEGDTQYF. Here the CDR3 DNA reads TGTGCCAGCCACCGGCAGGAGGGAGATACGCAGTATTTT.

This clone occurred a few times. The same CDR3 can be traced to other DNA sequences in this sample. J is TRBJ1-5 and V is TRBV30; tentatively, D is TRBD1 (5 bases). With 1 base removed from V and 4 bases from J, the gap between germline ends came to 11 bases. The CDR3 is 14 amino acids. The germline V gene encodes CDR1 GTSNPN and CDR2 SVGIG (reference sequence). The CDR3, as DNA: TGTGCCTGGAGTGCCGGTGGGGGGAATCAGCCCCAGCATTTT. It specifies CAWSAGGGNQPQHF.